Listed below are T cell receptor beta chains from one sample, sequenced in a study of cytomegalovirus exposure and HLA in healthy donors. Sequencing was performed with immunoSEQ multiplex PCR; in TCRdb, only in-frame clones are kept and a portion is missing. In the table there are some 40,000 clones, 70% to 85% of which are singletons. Sequenced material: PBMCs. The receptors were sampled from a woman between 18 and 30 years old in good health and CMV-seropositive. CDR3s include the opening cysteine and the closing phenylalanine or tryptophan. A D gene is named only where the DNA matches it firmly. Size values are once, few and many counts, or a class for expanded clones, and some rows have none.

j_call v_call clone_size d_call cdr3_nt cdr3_aa
TRBJ2-7 TRBV2 once TRBD1 TGTGCCAGCAGAGACAGGGCCTACGAGCAGTACTTC CASRDRAYEQYF
TRBJ2-7 TRBV7-6 . . TGTGCCAGCAGTCTAGTGGGCTACGAGCAGTACTTC CASSLVGYEQYF
TRBJ2-1 TRBV18 . TRBD1 TGTGCCAGCTCACGATCCGAAGGACAGGGACCCTACAATGAGCAGTTCTTC CASSRSEGQGPYNEQFF
TRBJ2-2 TRBV6-4 . TRBD1 TGTGCCAGCAGTGACTCGCCGGGACAGGGGGCCGGGGAGCTGTTTTTT CASSDSPGQGAGELFF
TRBJ2-4 TRBV5-5 . . TGTGCCAGCAGCTTGGGCCCGCGGGACATTCAGTACTTC CASSLGPRDIQYF
TRBJ1-2 TRBV9 . TRBD1 TGTGCCAGCAGCGTAGAACAGGGGAGATATGGCTACACCTTC CASSVEQGRYGYTF
TRBJ1-1 TRBV30 . TRBD1 TGTGCCTGGAGTCGAGCGGACAGGGGGAGGACTGAAGCTTTCTTT CAWSRADRGRTEAFF
TRBJ1-2 TRBV5-4 . TRBD1 TGTGCCAGCAGCTTGGGGCAGGGGGCACGGGGCTACACCTTC CASSLGQGARGYTF
TRBJ2-1 TRBV7-9 once TRBD2 TGTGCCAGCAGACCTGTTGTGGGACTAGCGGTCTACAATGAGCAGTTCTTC CASRPVVGLAVYNEQFF
TRBJ1-5 TRBV28 few . TGTGCCAGCAGTTGGGGGGGTCGAGGACAGCCCCAGCATTTT CASSWGGRGQPQHF
TRBJ1-4 TRBV30 medium-sized TRBD1 TGTGCCTGGAGCCATGGGACAGTAGCAACTAATGAAAAACTGTTTTTT CAWSHGTVATNEKLFF
TRBJ2-2 TRBV5-1 . TRBD2 TGCGCCAGCGGACGGACTAGCGGGGGGGCCGGCCTGGTTTTGACCGGGGAGCTGTTTTTT CASGRTSGGAGLVLTGELFF
TRBJ1-2 TRBV28 once TRBD1 TGTGCCAGCAGCTACTATCGACAGGGAGATAGGCCCTACACCTTC CASSYYRQGDRPYTF
TRBJ2-5 TRBV9 . TRBD2 TGTGCCAGCAGCGTAGATGCAGCGGGGACTAGGAAAGAGGCCCAGTACTTC CASSVDAAGTRKEAQYF
TRBJ2-7 TRBV6-1 few TRBD2 TGTGCCAGCAGTGAAGCTAGCGGGGGGGCCTACGAGCAGTACTTC CASSEASGGAYEQYF
TRBJ1-1 TRBV11-3 once . TGTGCCAGCAGCTTGGGGAGCCCTGAAGCTTTCTTT CASSLGSPEAFF
TRBJ1-2 TRBV28 . TRBD1 TGTGCCAGCGGCCCGACAGGGAAGCCCTATGGCTACACCTTC CASGPTGKPYGYTF
TRBJ2-7 TRBV7-9 . . TGTGCCAGCAGCTCTTACTACGAGCAGTACTTC CASSSYYEQYF
TRBJ2-2 TRBV7-6 . . TGTGCCAGCAGCCCCCGACAGATTACCGGGGAGCTGTTTTTT CASSPRQITGELFF
TRBJ2-1 TRBV2 . TRBD2 TGTGCCAGCAGTCCAACTAGCGGAGGGATGGGGGAGCAGTTCTTC CASSPTSGGMGEQFF
TRBJ2-3 TRBV5-4 . . TGTGCCAGCAGCTTCCCGAGACAGGCCACAGATACGCAGTATTTT CASSFPRQATDTQYF
TRBJ2-7 TRBV6-6 . TRBD1 TGTGCCAGCGGGGGGGGACAGGGGAGCTACGAGCAGTACTTC CASGGGQGSYEQYF
TRBJ2-7 TRBV27 . . TGTGCCAGCAGAAAAACTAGGGTAAATGCCTACGAGCAGTACTTC CASRKTRVNAYEQYF
TRBJ1-1 TRBV4-1 . . TGCGCCAGCAGCCAAGGACAGAATGAAGCTTTCTTT CASSQGQNEAFF
TRBJ1-2 TRBV18 . TRBD1 TGTGCCAGCTCACCCCGGGGACAGGGAAGGTCCAACTATGGCTACACCTTC CASSPRGQGRSNYGYTF
TRBJ1-2 TRBV6-4 . TRBD1 TGTGCCAGCACACAGGAACCACAGGGGATGAGCTACACCTTC CASTQEPQGMSYTF
TRBJ2-7 TRBV6-4 . . TGTGCCAGCAGAGAGGCCGGGCCTCCGCAGGGATGTGCCTACGAGCAGTACTTC CASREAGPPQGCAYEQYF
TRBJ2-1 TRBV5-5 once TRBD2 TGTGCCAGCAGCTTCCTAGCGGGGGGACCTTACAATGAGCAGTTCTTC CASSFLAGGPYNEQFF
TRBJ2-1 TRBV27 . . TGTGCCAGCAGTTCGCCCTATGATGAGCAGTTCTTC CASSSPYDEQFF
TRBJ1-5 TRBV21-1 . . TGTGCCAGCAGCAATCGGGAAGGGGGGGGAAGCAATCAGCCCCAGCATTTT CASSNREGGGSNQPQHF
TRBJ2-7 TRBV6-6 . TRBD1 TGTGCCAGCAGCCTAAAGGGGACAGGGGCCGAGCAGTACTTC CASSLKGTGAEQYF
TRBJ2-7 TRBV28 . TRBD1 TGTGCCAGCAGTTATAACCAGGGGGTCTACGAGCAGTACTTC CASSYNQGVYEQYF
TRBJ2-1 TRBV7-3 . TRBD2 TGTGCCAGCAGCTTACTAGCGGGAATATACAATGAGCAGTTCTTC CASSLLAGIYNEQFF
TRBJ2-1 TRBV9 . TRBD1 TGTGCCAGCAGCTTCGGGACAGGGTACAATGAGCAGTTCTTC CASSFGTGYNEQFF
TRBJ2-1 TRBV10-2 . . TGCGCCAGCAGTGAGTCAAGAGGGTTCAATGAGCAGTTCTTC CASSESRGFNEQFF
TRBJ1-6 TRBV4-3 . TRBD1 TGCGCCAGCAGCCACGCCCCGGGACAGGGAAATTCACCCCTCCACTTT CASSHAPGQGNSPLHF
TRBJ1-2 TRBV5-4 . TRBD1 TGTGCCAGCAGCTTGCCGCCGGGACAGGGCATTAACTATGGCTACACCTTC CASSLPPGQGINYGYTF
TRBJ1-1 TRBV5-1 . TRBD1 TGCGCCAGCAGGAGTAGGTCAGGGGGCGACACTGAAGCTTTCTTT CASRSRSGGDTEAFF
TRBJ1-3 TRBV29-1 . TRBD1 TGCAGCGTTAAAAACAGGGGAGCTGGAAACACCATATATTTT CSVKNRGAGNTIYF
TRBJ1-5 TRBV28 . TRBD1 TGTGCCAGCAGTTTATGGCCGGGACAGGGCAATCAGCCCCAGCATTTT CASSLWPGQGNQPQHF
TRBJ2-1 TRBV10-2 . TRBD2 TGCGCCAGTTCGACTAGCGGGTCTCTCGGTGAGCAGTTCTTC CASSTSGSLGEQFF
TRBJ2-7 TRBV7-2 . . TGTGCCAGCAGCCCGAGGTTCTACGAGCAGTACTTC CASSPRFYEQYF
TRBJ1-5 TRBV18 . . TGTGCCAGCTCGGGCTCCCCGACAGTTTATAGCAATCAGCCCCAGCATTTT CASSGSPTVYSNQPQHF
TRBJ1-2 TRBV7-9 . . TGTGCCAGCACTCAGGGGCGTAAGGACTATGGCTACACCTTC CASTQGRKDYGYTF
TRBJ2-7 TRBV1 few . TGCACCAGCAGCCAAGGACAGTACGAGCAGTACTTC CTSSQGQYEQYF
TRBJ2-7 TRBV11-2 . TRBD2 TGTGCCAGCAGCTTAACTAGCGGGAACTCCTACGAGCAGTACTTC CASSLTSGNSYEQYF
TRBJ2-7 TRBV19 . TRBD1 TGTGCCAGTAGTACCCAGGAGGGACAGGGTTACGAGCAGTACTTC CASSTQEGQGYEQYF
TRBJ1-2 TRBV4-3 . . TGCGCCAGCAGCGACTCGGGGGGGCGCGGCTATGGCTACACCTTC CASSDSGGRGYGYTF
TRBJ2-5 TRBV30 . TRBD1 TGTGCCTGGAGTGTAGGACAGGCCCAAGAGACCCAGTACTTC CAWSVGQAQETQYF
TRBJ2-1 TRBV7-6 . . TGTGCCAGCAGCTTAGCGCTTCCTAGCAGCGGACGCAATGAGCAGTTCTTC CASSLALPSSGRNEQFF